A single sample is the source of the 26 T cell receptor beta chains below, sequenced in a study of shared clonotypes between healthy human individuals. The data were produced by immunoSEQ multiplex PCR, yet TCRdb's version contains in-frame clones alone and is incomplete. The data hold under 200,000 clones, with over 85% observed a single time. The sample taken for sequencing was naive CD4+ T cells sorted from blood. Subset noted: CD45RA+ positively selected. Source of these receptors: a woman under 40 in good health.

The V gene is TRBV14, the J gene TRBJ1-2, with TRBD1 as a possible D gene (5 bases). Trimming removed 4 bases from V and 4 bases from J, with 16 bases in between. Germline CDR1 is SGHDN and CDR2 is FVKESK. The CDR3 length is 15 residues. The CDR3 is CASSPLPQGGYGYTF. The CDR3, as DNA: TGTGCCAGCAGCCCGCTGCCGCAGGGCGGCTATGGCTACACCTTC.

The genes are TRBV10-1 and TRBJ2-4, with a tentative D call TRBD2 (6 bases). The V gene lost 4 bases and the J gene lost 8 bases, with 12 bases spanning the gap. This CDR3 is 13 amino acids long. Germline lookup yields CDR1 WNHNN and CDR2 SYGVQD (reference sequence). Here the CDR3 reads CASSGDWRDIQYF. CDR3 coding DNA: TGCGCCAGCAGTGGGGACTGGCGGGACATTCAGTACTTC.

CDR3: CASSLSTGIYEQYF. The CDR3 DNA reads TGCGCCAGCAGCCTATCGACGGGGATCTACGAGCAGTACTTC. The chain combines TRBV4-1 with TRBJ2-7, with D possibly matching TRBD2 (5 bases). The CDR3 is 14 residues long. Germline loops: CDR1 MGHRA, CDR2 YSYEKL. Trimming took 4 bases from V and 3 from J, leaving 13 bases between them.

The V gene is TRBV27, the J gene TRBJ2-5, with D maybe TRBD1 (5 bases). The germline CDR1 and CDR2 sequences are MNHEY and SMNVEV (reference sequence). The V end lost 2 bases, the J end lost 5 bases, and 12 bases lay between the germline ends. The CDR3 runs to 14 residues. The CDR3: CASSLGFAGETQYF. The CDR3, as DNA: TGTGCCAGCAGTTTAGGGTTCGCAGGGGAGACCCAGTACTTC.

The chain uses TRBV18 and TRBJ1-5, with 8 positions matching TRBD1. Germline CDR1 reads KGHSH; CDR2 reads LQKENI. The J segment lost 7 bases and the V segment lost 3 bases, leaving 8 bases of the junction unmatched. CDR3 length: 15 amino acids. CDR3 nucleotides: TGTGCCAGCTCACCGGACAGGGCCGATTCCCAGCCCCAGCATTTT. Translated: CASSPDRADSQPQHF. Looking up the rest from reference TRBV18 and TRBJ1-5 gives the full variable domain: NAGVMQNPRHLVRRRGQEARLRCSPMKGHSHVYWYRQLPEEGLKFMVYLQKENIIDESGMPKERFSAEFPKEGPSILRIQQVVRGDSAAYFCASSPDRADSQPQHFGDGTRLSIL.

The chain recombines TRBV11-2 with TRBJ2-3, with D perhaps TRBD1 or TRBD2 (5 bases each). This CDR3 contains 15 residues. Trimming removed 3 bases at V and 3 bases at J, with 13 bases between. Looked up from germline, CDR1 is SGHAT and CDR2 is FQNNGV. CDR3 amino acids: CASSLWGEGTDTQYF. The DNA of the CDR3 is TGTGCCAGCAGCTTGTGGGGAGAGGGGACAGATACGCAGTATTTT.

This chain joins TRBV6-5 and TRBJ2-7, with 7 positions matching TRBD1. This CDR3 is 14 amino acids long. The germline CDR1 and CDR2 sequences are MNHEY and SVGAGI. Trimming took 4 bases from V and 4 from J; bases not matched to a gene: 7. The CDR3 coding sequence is TGTGCCAGCAGTTCCCGGACAGGACCATACGAGCAGTACTTC. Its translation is CASSSRTGPYEQYF.

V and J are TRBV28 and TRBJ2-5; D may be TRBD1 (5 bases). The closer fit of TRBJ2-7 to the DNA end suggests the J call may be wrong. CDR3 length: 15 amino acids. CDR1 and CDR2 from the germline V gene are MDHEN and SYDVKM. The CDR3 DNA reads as TGTGCCAGCACCCAAACCCAGGCAGGGAAATACGAGCAGTACTTC. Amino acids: CASTQTQAGKYEQYF.

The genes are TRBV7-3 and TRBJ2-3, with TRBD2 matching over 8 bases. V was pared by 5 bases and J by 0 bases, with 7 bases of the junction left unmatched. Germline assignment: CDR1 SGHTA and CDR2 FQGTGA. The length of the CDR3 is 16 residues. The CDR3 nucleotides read TGTGCCAGCAGCAGAATAGCGGGATCTAGCACAGATACGCAGTATTTT. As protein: CASSRIAGSSTDTQYF. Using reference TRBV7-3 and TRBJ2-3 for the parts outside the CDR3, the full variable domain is GAGVSQTPSNKVTEKGKYVELRCDPISGHTALYWYRQSLGQGPEFLIYFQGTGAADDSGLPNDRFFAVRPEGSVSTLKIQRTERGDSAVYLCASSRIAGSSTDTQYFGPGTRLTVL.

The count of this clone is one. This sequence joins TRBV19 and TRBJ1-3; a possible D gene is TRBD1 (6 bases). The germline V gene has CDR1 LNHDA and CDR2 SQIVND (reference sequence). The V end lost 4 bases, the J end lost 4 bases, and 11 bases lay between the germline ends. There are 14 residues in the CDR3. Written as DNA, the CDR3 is TGTGCCAGTAGTACGACAGGTGTGGGAAACACCATATATTTT. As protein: CASSTTGVGNTIYF.

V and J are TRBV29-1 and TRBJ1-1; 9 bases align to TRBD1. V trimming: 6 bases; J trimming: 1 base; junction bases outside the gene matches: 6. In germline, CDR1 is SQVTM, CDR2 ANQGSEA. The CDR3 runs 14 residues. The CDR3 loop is CSVERTGENTEAFF. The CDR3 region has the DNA TGCAGCGTCGAAAGGACAGGGGAGAACACTGAAGCTTTCTTT. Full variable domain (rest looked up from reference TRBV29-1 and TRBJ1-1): SAVISQKPSRDICQRGTSLTIQCQVDSQVTMMFWYRQQPGQSLTLIATANQGSEATYESGFVIDKFPISRPNLTFSTLTVSNMSPEDSSIYLCSVERTGENTEAFFGQGTRLTVV.

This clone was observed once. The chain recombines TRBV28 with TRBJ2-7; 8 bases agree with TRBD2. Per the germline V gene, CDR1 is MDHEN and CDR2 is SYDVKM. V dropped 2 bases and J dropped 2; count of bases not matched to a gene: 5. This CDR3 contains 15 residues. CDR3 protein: CASSLVAGSTYEQYF. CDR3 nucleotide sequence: TGTGCCAGCAGTTTAGTAGCGGGATCAACCTACGAGCAGTACTTC.

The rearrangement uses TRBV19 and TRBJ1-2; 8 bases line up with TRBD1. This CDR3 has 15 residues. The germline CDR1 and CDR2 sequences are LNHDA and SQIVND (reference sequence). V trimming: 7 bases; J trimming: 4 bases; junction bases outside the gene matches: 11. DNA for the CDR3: TGTGCCAGTATATCTGACAGGGGACGGGTCTATGGCTACACCTTC. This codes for CASISDRGRVYGYTF. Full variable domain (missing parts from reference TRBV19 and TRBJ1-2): DGGITQSPKYLFRKEGQNVTLSCEQNLNHDAMYWYRQDPGQGLRLIYYSQIVNDFQKGDIAEGYSVSREKKESFPLTVTSAQKNPTAFYLCASISDRGRVYGYTFGSGTRLTVV.

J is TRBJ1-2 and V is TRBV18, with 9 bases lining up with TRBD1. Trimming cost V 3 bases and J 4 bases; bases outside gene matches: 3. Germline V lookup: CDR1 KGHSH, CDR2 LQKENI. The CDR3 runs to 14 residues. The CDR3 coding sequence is TGTGCCAGCTCACCGACAGGGGGGCCCTATGGCTACACCTTC. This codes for CASSPTGGPYGYTF.

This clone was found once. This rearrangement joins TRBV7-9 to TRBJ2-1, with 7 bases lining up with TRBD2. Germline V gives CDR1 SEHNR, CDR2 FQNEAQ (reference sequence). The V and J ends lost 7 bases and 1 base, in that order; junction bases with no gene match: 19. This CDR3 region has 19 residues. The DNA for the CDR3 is TGTGCCAGCAATTCTGGGTTCCTAGCGGCGAACCGATCCTACAATGAGCAGTTCTTC. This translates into CASNSGFLAANRSYNEQFF.

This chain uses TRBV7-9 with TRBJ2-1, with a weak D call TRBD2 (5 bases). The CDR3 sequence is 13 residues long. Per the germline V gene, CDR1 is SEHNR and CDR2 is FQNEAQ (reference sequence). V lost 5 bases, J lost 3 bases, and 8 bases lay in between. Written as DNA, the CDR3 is TGTGCCAGCAGCAGCGGCAGCTACAATGAGCAGTTCTTC. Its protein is CASSSGSYNEQFF. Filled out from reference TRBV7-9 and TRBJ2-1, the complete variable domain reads DTGVSQNPRHKITKRGQNVTFRCDPISEHNRLYWYRQTLGQGPEFLTYFQNEAQLEKSRLLSDRFSAERPKGSFSTLEIQRTEQGDSAMYLCASSSGSYNEQFFGPGTRLTVL.

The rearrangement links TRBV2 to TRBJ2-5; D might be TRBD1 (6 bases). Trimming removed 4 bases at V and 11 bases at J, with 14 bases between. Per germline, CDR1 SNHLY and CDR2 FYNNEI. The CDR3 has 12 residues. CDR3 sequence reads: CASSVRGSEQYF. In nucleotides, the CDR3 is TGTGCCAGCAGTGTCAGGGGTAGTGAGCAGTACTTC.

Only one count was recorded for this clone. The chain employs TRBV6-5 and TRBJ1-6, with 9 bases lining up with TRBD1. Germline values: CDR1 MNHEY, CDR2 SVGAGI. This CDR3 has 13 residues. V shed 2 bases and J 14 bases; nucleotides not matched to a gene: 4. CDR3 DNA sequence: TGTGCCAGCAGTTACCCCGGACAGGGGTCCCTCCACTTT. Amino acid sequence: CASSYPGQGSLHF.

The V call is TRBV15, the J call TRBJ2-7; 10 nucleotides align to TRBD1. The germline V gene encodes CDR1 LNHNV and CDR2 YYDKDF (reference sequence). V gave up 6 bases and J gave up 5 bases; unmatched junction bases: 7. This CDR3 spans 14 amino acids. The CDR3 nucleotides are TGTGCCACCAGGAGTCCGGGACAGGGGCACGAGCAGTACTTC. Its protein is CATRSPGQGHEQYF.

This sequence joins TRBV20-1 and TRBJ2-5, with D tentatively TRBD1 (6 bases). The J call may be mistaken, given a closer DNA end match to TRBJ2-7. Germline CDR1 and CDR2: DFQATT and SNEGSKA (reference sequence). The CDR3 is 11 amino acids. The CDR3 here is CSAQGQHEQYF. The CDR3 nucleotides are TGCAGTGCGCAAGGACAGCACGAGCAGTACTTC.

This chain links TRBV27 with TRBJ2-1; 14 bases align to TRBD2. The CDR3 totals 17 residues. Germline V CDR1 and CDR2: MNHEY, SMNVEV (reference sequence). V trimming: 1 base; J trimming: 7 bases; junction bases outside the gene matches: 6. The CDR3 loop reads CASSLFGGLAGDNEQFF. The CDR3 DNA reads TGTGCCAGCAGTTTATTTGGGGGACTAGCGGGAGATAATGAGCAGTTCTTC.

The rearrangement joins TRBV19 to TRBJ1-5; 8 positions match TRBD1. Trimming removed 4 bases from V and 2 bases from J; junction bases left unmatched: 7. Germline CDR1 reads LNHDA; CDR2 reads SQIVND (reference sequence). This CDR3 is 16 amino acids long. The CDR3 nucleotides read TGTGCCAGTAGTACCGACAGGGGTAAGGGCAATCAGCCCCAGCATTTT. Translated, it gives CASSTDRGKGNQPQHF.

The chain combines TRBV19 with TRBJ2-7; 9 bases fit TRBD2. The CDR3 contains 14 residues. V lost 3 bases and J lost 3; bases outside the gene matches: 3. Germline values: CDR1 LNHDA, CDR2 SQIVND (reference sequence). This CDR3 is CASSMSSGNYEQYF. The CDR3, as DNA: TGTGCCAGTAGTATGTCTAGCGGGAACTACGAGCAGTACTTC.

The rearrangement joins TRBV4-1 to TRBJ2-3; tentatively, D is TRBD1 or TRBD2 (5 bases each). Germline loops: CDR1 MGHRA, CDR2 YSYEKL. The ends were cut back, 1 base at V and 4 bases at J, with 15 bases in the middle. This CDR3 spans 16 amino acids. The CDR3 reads CASSQGWSGRADTQYF. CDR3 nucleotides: TGCGCCAGCAGCCAAGGTTGGTCGGGACGGGCAGATACGCAGTATTTT.

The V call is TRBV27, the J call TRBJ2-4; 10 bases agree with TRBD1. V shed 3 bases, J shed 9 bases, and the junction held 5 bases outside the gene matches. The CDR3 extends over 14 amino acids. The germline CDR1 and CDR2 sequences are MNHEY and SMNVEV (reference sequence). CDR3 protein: CASSFGTGDGIQYF. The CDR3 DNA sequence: TGTGCCAGCAGTTTCGGGACAGGGGATGGCATTCAGTACTTC.

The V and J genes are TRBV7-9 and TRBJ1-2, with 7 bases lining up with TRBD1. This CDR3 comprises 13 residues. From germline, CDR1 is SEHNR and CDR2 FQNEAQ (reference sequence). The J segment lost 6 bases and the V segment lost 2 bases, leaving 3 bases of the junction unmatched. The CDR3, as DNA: TGTGCCAGCAGCTTAAGCAGGGGGGATGGCTACACCTTC. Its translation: CASSLSRGDGYTF.